This T cell receptor beta chain was captured in a study of blood T cell repertoires in COVID-19. Study-wide background: Spain, Italy and the United States supplied samples that represented acute and convalescent COVID-19. In each case, the material was cDNA or gDNA derived from T cells, B-cell-depleted T cells, or PBMCs.

As processed by the authors: Amplification of reference gene primers was used by the study to estimate nucleated cell counts. Here immunoSEQ multiplex PCR was the method, and the copy in TCRdb shows in-frame clones only, minus some. V and J calls and clone size are copied from that table; D and trimming were computed from the DNA. The sample shows 200,000 to 250,000 clones, around 81% of them seen only once. Germline values: CDR1 SGHVS, CDR2 FNYEAQ. V lost 4 bases and J 0 bases, leaving 12 bases between the germline ends. The CDR3 extends over 15 amino acids. Sequencing input: peripheral blood. The clonotype comes from a woman in her sixties or seventies with acute or convalescent COVID-19. The chain uses TRBV7-6 and TRBJ2-5, with D possibly TRBD1 on 6 matching bases. In DNA, the CDR3 is TGTGCCAGCAGCTCGGTCGGGACAAACCAAGAGACCCAGTACTTC. Translation: CASSSVGTNQETQYF.